The clone carrying this T cell receptor (beta chain) has a handful of counts. Antigen specificity is unknown. These data originate in a study of Ad26.COV2.S vaccination and SARS-CoV-2 variants. Germline CDR1 reads SQVTM; CDR2 reads ANQGSEA. The V end was cut by 4 bases, the J end by 1 base, with 7 bases between. CDR3 length: 12 residues. Method: immunoSEQ multiplex PCR; TCRdb's copy keeps in-frame clones and lacks some. The table lists approximately 400,000 clones, about 92% of them singletons. Study-level points and caveats: Total responses of T cells may have been underestimated by the analyses of TCR breadth and depth. The authors reported substantial breadth in spike-specific CD8+ and CD4+ T cell responses after vaccination. Vaccine recipients surpassed placebo recipients in spike-specific TCR breadth.

The specimen was peripheral blood, collected after recovery from COVID-19. The chain is built from TRBV29-1 and TRBJ1-1; D is undetermined. This sequence originates from a human donor who had recovered from COVID-19. The CDR3 bases are TGCAGCGTTGTTATTAGGAACACTGAAGCTTTCTTT. Encoded protein: CSVVIRNTEAFF.